Following are 30 T cell receptor beta chains from one sample sequenced in a study of cytomegalovirus exposure and HLA in healthy donors (TCRdb year 2017). Preparation of the library involved the immunoSEQ multiplex PCR assay. A mixture of 60 forward primers for TCR Vbeta segments and 13 reverse primers for TCR Jbeta segments was used in the multiplex PCR. TCRdb stores this immuneACCESS table with in-frame sequences only. Part of the clones is absent; in the studies checked, under half of the shortfall reflects unresolved V genes, and no reason is known for the rest. This sample holds 75,000 to 100,000 clones; around 72% were observed only once. Around 2% of the sample goes to the ten largest clones. Source material: PBMCs. These receptors all stem from a male donor in good health and CMV-seronegative.

The chain uses TRBV7-3 and TRBJ1-1, with 8 bases matching TRBD1. Germline V gene sequence: CDR1 SGHTA, CDR2 FQGTGA. The ends lost 5 bases at V and 4 bases at J; junction bases unmatched: 12. CDR3 size: 16 residues. The CDR3 nucleotides are TGTGCCAGCAGCCCCAGGGGTCAGGGGGCCAGCACTGAAGCTTTCTTT. This encodes CASSPRGQGASTEAFF.

The V and J genes are TRBV4-3 and TRBJ2-2, with 10 bases that match TRBD2. This CDR3 is built from 17 residues. The V segment lost 0 bases and the J segment 3 bases; nucleotides outside the gene matches: 4. Germline lookup yields CDR1 LGHNA and CDR2 YSLEER. CDR3 DNA sequence: TGCGCCAGCAGCCAAGATCCAGCGGGAGGGTACACCGGGGAGCTGTTTTTT. Amino acid sequence: CASSQDPAGGYTGELFF.

The chain joins TRBV28 to TRBJ2-7; 9 bases align to TRBD2. Germline V gene sequence: CDR1 MDHEN, CDR2 SYDVKM. The CDR3 covers 16 residues. The ends lost 6 bases at V and 3 bases at J; junction bases unmatched: 12. This CDR3 reads CASSSRRGGGHYEQYF. The CDR3 DNA sequence: TGTGCCAGCAGCTCCCGCCGCGGGGGGGGACACTACGAGCAGTACTTC.

The rearrangement joins TRBV7-2 to TRBJ2-3, with a possible D match to TRBD1 (5 bases). Germline V CDR1 and CDR2: SGHTA, FQGNSA. The CDR3 extends over 15 amino acids. With 2 bases removed from V and 1 base from J, the gap between germline ends came to 10 bases. This CDR3 reads CASSLWGAGTDTQYF. The CDR3 DNA reads TGTGCCAGCAGCTTATGGGGCGCGGGCACAGATACGCAGTATTTT.

This chain connects TRBV11-2 to TRBJ2-2, with a tentative D call TRBD1 (6 bases). Trimming cost V 5 bases and J 1 base, with 14 bases left between them. Germline assignment: CDR1 SGHAT and CDR2 FQNNGV. The CDR3 runs 16 residues. CDR3 sequence: CASSGGQRRNTGELFF. The CDR3, as DNA: TGTGCCAGCAGCGGGGGACAACGGAGGAACACCGGGGAGCTGTTTTTT. The full variable domain, rest sourced from reference TRBV11-2 and TRBJ2-2, is EAGVAQSPRYKIIEKRQSVAFWCNPISGHATLYWYQQILGQGPKLLIQFQNNGVVDDSQLPKDRFSAERLKGVDSTLKIQPAKLEDSAVYLCASSGGQRRNTGELFFGEGSRLTVL.

This clone has a single count. The genes are TRBV5-1 and TRBJ2-2; D call uncertain. Germline lookup yields CDR1 SGHRS and CDR2 YFSETQ. The CDR3 loop spans 15 amino acids. V lost 2 bases to trimming and J lost 6 bases, with 14 bases between them. The CDR3 region is CASSFLSPVSGELFF. The CDR3 DNA sequence: TGCGCCAGCAGCTTTTTGTCACCGGTCTCCGGGGAGCTGTTTTTT.

Here the CDR3 reads CAISEGVSRGSTDTQYF. The CDR3 DNA reads as TGTGCCATCAGTGAGGGGGTTTCTCGGGGTAGCACAGATACGCAGTATTTT. The V call is TRBV10-3, the J call TRBJ2-3, with D possibly matching TRBD2 (5 bases). This CDR3 is 17 amino acids long. V was trimmed by 2 bases and J by 0 bases, leaving 15 bases between them. Germline V gene data show CDR1 as ENHRY and CDR2 as SYGVKD.

The rearrangement links TRBV9 to TRBJ2-5; 8 positions match TRBD2. The CDR3 extends over 15 amino acids. Germline CDR1 is SGDLS and CDR2 is YYNGEE. The V gene end was trimmed by 4 bases and the J gene end by 5 bases; junction bases not matched to a gene: 10. CDR3 nucleotides: TGTGCCAGCAGCTCCCATCGGGGGGGCCGGGAGACCCAGTACTTC. This encodes CASSSHRGGRETQYF.

The chain is built from TRBV9 and TRBJ2-6, with D perhaps TRBD1 (6 bases). Germline CDR1 reads SGDLS; CDR2 reads YYNGEE. Deletions cut 4 bases from V and 4 bases from J, with 21 bases between. This CDR3 has 18 amino acids. DNA for the CDR3: TGTGCCAGCAGCCCATTGACAGGCTCAGCTTTAGGGGCCAACGTCCTGACTTTC. It codes for CASSPLTGSALGANVLTF.

This clone occurred a few times. The rearrangement joins TRBV5-5 to TRBJ2-6, with a tentative D call TRBD1 (6 bases). The V end was cut by 4 bases, the J end by 3 bases, with 17 bases between. CDR3 length equals 17 residues. The V gene's germline CDR1 is SGHKS and CDR2 YYEKEE (reference sequence). The CDR3 DNA is TGTGCCAGCAGCAAGCCACCTTGGGGGCTTGGGGCCAACGTCCTGACTTTC. Translation: CASSKPPWGLGANVLTF.

The chain carries TRBV6-5 and TRBJ1-2; TRBD1 matches 10 bases. Germline-derived CDR1 and CDR2 are MNHEY and SVGAGI. CDR3 size: 13 residues. V trimming: 6 bases; J trimming: 4 bases; junction bases outside the gene matches: 2. The CDR3 protein is CASRTGGAYGYTF. For the CDR3, the DNA is TGTGCCAGCAGGACAGGGGGCGCCTATGGCTACACCTTC.

On this clone itself: At the DNA level, this CDR3 is encoded by other sequences in the same sample as well. The J gene is TRBJ2-7, the V gene TRBV7-9; 8 nucleotides match TRBD1. Germline values: CDR1 SEHNR, CDR2 FQNEAQ (reference sequence). V shed 3 bases and J 4 bases; nucleotides not matched to a gene: 5. There are 14 residues in the CDR3. This CDR3 reads CASSLAGGSYEQYF. The DNA of the CDR3 is TGTGCCAGCAGCTTGGCAGGGGGCTCGTACGAGCAGTACTTC.

The rearrangement links TRBV9 to TRBJ1-5, with a weak D call TRBD1 (5 bases). The length of the CDR3 is 15 residues. Germline CDR1 reads SGDLS; CDR2 reads YYNGEE. Trimming removed 4 bases from V and 1 base from J, with 12 bases in between. This CDR3 is CASSQVGGSNQPQHF. Here the CDR3 DNA reads TGTGCCAGCAGCCAGGTGGGGGGAAGCAATCAGCCCCAGCATTTT.

This chain uses TRBV19 with TRBJ1-5; D is unclear. Trimming took 5 bases from V and 3 from J, leaving 8 bases between them. In germline, CDR1 is LNHDA, CDR2 SQIVND (reference sequence). This CDR3 has 13 amino acids. The CDR3 nucleotides read TGTGCCAGTAGTGAGGGTCTCAATCAGCCCCAGCATTTT. Its translation is CASSEGLNQPQHF.

This clone was found a few times. The chain carries TRBV9 and TRBJ2-2; D perhaps matches TRBD2 (6 bases). In germline, CDR1 is SGDLS, CDR2 YYNGEE. The CDR3 has 12 amino acids. V lost 3 bases and J lost 6, with 6 bases in between. CDR3 amino acids: CASSGGAGELFF. The CDR3, as DNA: TGTGCCAGCAGCGGGGGGGCCGGGGAGCTGTTTTTT. Combining the CDR3 with reference TRBV9 and TRBJ2-2 gives the whole variable domain DSGVTQTPKHLITATGQRVTLRCSPRSGDLSVYWYQQSLDQGLQFLIQYYNGEERAKGNILERFSAQQFPDLHSELNLSSLELGDSALYFCASSGGAGELFFGEGSRLTVL.

The V call is TRBV29-1, the J call TRBJ1-4, with 7 bases matching TRBD1. Unmatched junction bases numbered 10, after V lost 5 bases and J lost 10 bases. The CDR3 is 13 residues long. Germline lookup yields CDR1 SQVTM and CDR2 ANQGSEA. The CDR3 DNA follows: TGCAGCGTTACTACAGGGGCGCGCGGAAAACTGTTTTTT. As protein: CSVTTGARGKLFF.

V usage is TRBV7-9 and J usage is TRBJ2-6; 9 positions agree with TRBD1. Looked up from germline, CDR1 is SEHNR and CDR2 is FQNEAQ (reference sequence). The CDR3 covers 19 residues. Unmatched junction bases numbered 11, after V lost 5 bases and J lost 0 bases. Here the CDR3 reads CASSPEGDRAISGANVLTF. The CDR3 region has the DNA TGTGCCAGCAGCCCGGAGGGGGACAGGGCGATCTCTGGGGCCAACGTCCTGACTTTC.

The rearrangement uses TRBV6-1 and TRBJ2-3, with TRBD2 identical over 14 bases. With V trimmed by 6 bases and J by 3 bases, 2 bases remained unmatched. The V gene's germline CDR1 is MNHNS and CDR2 SASEGT. This CDR3 has 15 residues. The DNA for the CDR3 is TGTGCCAGCAGGGGACTAGCGGGAGTTACAGATACGCAGTATTTT. This translates into CASRGLAGVTDTQYF.

This clone has just a few counts. The J gene is TRBJ1-2, the V gene TRBV6-1; TRBD1 matches at 7 bases. CDR3 length: 15 residues. Trimming at V came to 6 bases and at J to 6 bases, leaving 13 bases not matched to a gene. Germline V gene data show CDR1 as MNHNS and CDR2 as SASEGT. The CDR3 nucleotides read TGTGCCAGCAGAGGGACGGAAAGGGGGCAAGATGGCTACACCTTC. Protein product: CASRGTERGQDGYTF.

The chain links TRBV7-9 to TRBJ2-3; 9 nucleotides align to TRBD1. V lost 11 bases and J lost 2; bases outside the gene matches: 11. The CDR3 totals 15 residues. The V gene's germline CDR1 is SEHNR and CDR2 FQNEAQ (reference sequence). CDR3 sequence reads: CALGQGLANTDTQYF. The CDR3 nucleotides are TGTGCCCTCGGACAGGGGTTAGCGAACACAGATACGCAGTATTTT.

This clone was detected only a few times. The chain couples TRBV6-1 to TRBJ1-4; weak D call: TRBD1 (6 bases). The CDR3 totals 17 residues. Looked up from germline, CDR1 is MNHNS and CDR2 is SASEGT. Trimming took off 0 bases at V and 6 bases at J, with 17 bases between the two ends. The CDR3 DNA sequence: TGTGCCAGCAGTGAAGCGCTTCTTGGGACACTCGATGAAAAACTGTTTTTT. This sequence encodes CASSEALLGTLDEKLFF.

There are many counts of this clone. V and J are TRBV7-8 and TRBJ1-1; TRBD1 agrees at 8 bases. The CDR3 extends over 17 amino acids. J lost 0 bases, V lost 4 bases, and 10 bases had no gene match. Looked up from germline, CDR1 is SGHVS and CDR2 is FQNEAQ. CDR3 DNA sequence: TGTGCCAGCAGCTCCCCCGGGACAGGAAATATGAACACTGAAGCTTTCTTT. It is translated as CASSSPGTGNMNTEAFF.

This chain joins TRBV25-1 and TRBJ1-2; 7 bases agree with TRBD1. Trimming removed 5 bases from V and 8 bases from J; junction bases left unmatched: 8. The CDR3 has 13 residues. Germline-derived CDR1 and CDR2 are MGHDK and SYGVNS. The CDR3 loop reads CASSRRQGGGYTF. CDR3 DNA: TGTGCCAGCAGTCGCCGACAGGGAGGAGGCTACACCTTC.

The V and J genes are TRBV5-6 and TRBJ2-2, with 11 bases that match TRBD1. The V gene's germline CDR1 is SGHDT and CDR2 YYEEEE. Trimming at V came to 4 bases and at J to 4 bases, leaving 3 bases not matched to a gene. The CDR3 extends over 15 amino acids. CDR3 DNA: TGTGCCAGCAGCATCGGGACAGGGGGCACCGGGGAGCTGTTTTTT. This sequence encodes CASSIGTGGTGELFF.

This clone was seen once. The genes are TRBV11-2 and TRBJ2-1, with a tentative D call TRBD1 (7 bases). The CDR3 totals 15 residues. CDR1 and CDR2 from the germline V gene are SGHAT and FQNNGV. V lost 2 bases and J 4 bases, leaving 12 bases between the germline ends. The chain's CDR3 is CASSLLQGGYNEQFF. In DNA form, the CDR3 reads TGTGCCAGCAGCTTATTGCAGGGGGGATACAATGAGCAGTTCTTC.

The V call is TRBV14, the J call TRBJ1-3, with 7 bases matching TRBD1. CDR1 is SGHDN and CDR2 is FVKESK in the germline V gene. Losses at the gene ends were 4 bases for V and 0 bases for J; bases not matched to a gene: 9. The CDR3 extends over 17 amino acids. The CDR3 is CASSRKLGTDSGNTIYF. The CDR3 DNA reads as TGTGCCAGCAGCCGCAAGCTCGGGACAGACTCTGGAAACACCATATATTTT.

The chain couples TRBV28 to TRBJ1-3, with D tentatively TRBD1 (6 bases). Deletions cut 6 bases from V and 3 bases from J, with 18 bases between. The CDR3 sequence is 16 residues long. CDR1 is MDHEN and CDR2 is SYDVKM in the germline V gene. CDR3 protein: CASSPGGGGIGNTIYF. The CDR3 nucleotides read TGTGCCAGCAGCCCCGGAGGGGGAGGGATTGGAAACACCATATATTTT.

The V and J genes are TRBV18 and TRBJ1-5; 11 nucleotides align to TRBD1. CDR3 size: 15 residues. The germline V gene encodes CDR1 KGHSH and CDR2 LQKENI. V lost 5 bases, J lost 7 bases, and 7 bases stayed unmatched. CDR3 in DNA: TGTGCCAGCTCAGGGGCCGGACAGGGGGCCCAGCCCCAGCATTTT. Residues: CASSGAGQGAQPQHF.

The chain uses TRBV9 and TRBJ2-1; unclear D gene. The V gene's germline CDR1 is SGDLS and CDR2 YYNGEE. CDR3 length: 13 amino acids. Trimming pared 0 bases from V and 7 bases from J, leaving 8 bases between. Written as DNA, the CDR3 is TGTGCCAGCAGCGTAGCTAGTATTAATGAGCAGTTCTTC. Its protein product is CASSVASINEQFF.

The rearrangement joins TRBV7-3 to TRBJ1-2, with 8 nucleotides matching TRBD1. CDR1 SGHTA and CDR2 FQGTGA come from the germline V gene. V gave up 4 bases and J gave up 5 bases; unmatched junction bases: 9. The CDR3 is made up of 15 amino acids. The CDR3 nucleotides are TGTGCCAGCAGCTCGGGCCTTCGGACAGGGTATGGCTACACCTTC. Protein sequence: CASSSGLRTGYGYTF.